The rows below give T cell receptor beta chains drawn from one sample of a study of blood T cells in healthy people across ages. MiXCR, run by TCRdb on the 5' RACE reads, gives a single entry per CDR3 protein. This table has around 1,500,000 distinct CDR3 sequences, over 25% appearing once. Sequencing input: blood. Receptors originate from a young woman in good health. Each CDR3 is given with its conserved first and last residue. The D gene is left open where the match is weak. Some rows mark clone size as missing; the rest say once, few, many or name a class of expanded clone.

CDR3 length	D gene	clone size	V gene	J gene	CDR3 protein	CDR3 DNA
13	-	few	TRBV20-1	TRBJ2-1	CSADGPGYNEQFF	TGCAGTGCCGATGGGCCAGGGTACAATGAGCAGTTCTTC
15	-	-	TRBV11-3	TRBJ2-2	CASSPQDSPAGELFF	TGTGCCAGCAGCCCACAAGACTCACCCGCCGGGGAGCTGTTTTTT
14	-	-	TRBV5-5	TRBJ1-1	CASSLKGQGTEAFF	TGTGCCAGCAGCTTAAAGGGGCAGGGCACTGAAGCTTTCTTT
15	TRBD1	-	TRBV24-1	TRBJ2-1	CATSDAGQGDNEQFF	TGTGCCACCAGTGATGCCGGACAGGGGGACAATGAGCAGTTCTTC
16	TRBD2	-	TRBV27	TRBJ2-5	CASSLNLLAGQETQYF	TGTGCCAGCAGTCTAAACCTACTAGCGGGGCAAGAGACCCAGTACTTC
16	TRBD2	-	TRBV7-2	TRBJ2-2	CASSKTSGDLLGELFF	TGTGCCAGCAGCAAGACTAGCGGGGACTTACTCGGGGAGCTGTTTTTT
14	-	few	TRBV9	TRBJ1-1	CASSVEGGYTEAFF	TGTGCCAGCAGCGTAGAGGGGGGGTACACTGAAGCTTTCTTT
14	-	-	TRBV3-1	TRBJ2-7	CASSQGNIGYEQYF	TGTGCCAGCAGCCAAGGCAACATCGGCTACGAGCAGTACTTC
15	TRBD1	many	TRBV5-1	TRBJ1-6	CASSLLDRGNSPLHF	TGCGCCAGCAGCTTGCTGGACAGGGGGAATTCACCCCTCCACTTT
11	-	many	TRBV12-3/TRBV12-4	TRBJ1-2	CASNDNYGYTF	TGTGCCAGCAACGACAACTATGGCTACACCTTC
15	-	many	TRBV11-2	TRBJ2-7	CASSLVSTDAYEQYF	TGTGCCAGCAGCTTAGTATCCACGGACGCCTACGAGCAGTACTTC
16	TRBD2	-	TRBV20-1	TRBJ2-1	CSAYLGLAGALDEQFF	TGCAGTGCCTACCTGGGACTAGCGGGGGCCCTCGACGAGCAGTTCTTC
11	-	many	TRBV5-1	TRBJ2-1	CASSTGYEQFF	TGCGCCAGCAGTACAGGGTATGAGCAGTTCTTC
14	-	many	TRBV6-5	TRBJ2-5	CASSNEQLGETQYF	TGTGCCAGCAGTAACGAACAGCTTGGAGAGACCCAGTACTTC
14	-	many	TRBV5-1	TRBJ2-1	CATQGGMAHNEQFF	TGCGCCACCCAAGGGGGGATGGCCCACAATGAGCAGTTCTTC
13	-	many	TRBV20-1	TRBJ2-7	CSADRLADPGQYF	TGCAGTGCCGACAGGCTAGCCGATCCAGGGCAGTACTTC
14	TRBD1	-	TRBV28	TRBJ1-2	CASSLGQASYGYTF	TGTGCCAGCAGTTTGGGACAGGCGTCCTATGGCTACACCTTC
16	TRBD1	-	TRBV5-1	TRBJ2-4	CASSPGQGGSKNIQYF	TGCGCCAGCAGCCCCGGACAGGGTGGATCCAAAAACATTCAGTACTTC
20	TRBD2	-	TRBV7-6	TRBJ2-3	CASSLASTSGGARITDTQYF	TGTGCCAGCAGCTTAGCTTCGACTAGCGGGGGGGCGAGGATCACAGATACGCAGTATTTT
14	-	few	TRBV7-2	TRBJ2-3	CASRKGPSEDTQYF	TGTGCCAGCAGAAAAGGGCCTAGCGAGGATACGCAGTATTTT
15	-	-	TRBV11-2	TRBJ1-1	CASSLPSAGNTEAFF	TGTGCCAGCAGCCTCCCGTCGGCAGGGAACACTGAAGCTTTCTTT
18	TRBD2	-	TRBV19	TRBJ2-5	CASSQVRARGGLNNEQYF	TGTGCCAGTAGTCAGGTGCGGGCCCGCGGGGGGCTTAACAATGAGCAGTACTTC
15	TRBD1	few	TRBV30	TRBJ2-7	CAWRGPGQGAGEQYF	TGTGCCTGGAGGGGCCCGGGACAGGGGGCCGGCGAGCAGTACTTC
17	TRBD2	few	TRBV27	TRBJ2-5	CASSQKRTSEEEETQYF	TGTGCCAGCAGTCAAAAACGGACTAGCGAAGAAGAAGAGACCCAGTACTTC
17	TRBD2	-	TRBV7-2	TRBJ2-3	CASSFPGLAGAWDTQYF	TGTGCCAGCAGCTTTCCGGGACTAGCGGGAGCGTGGGATACGCAGTATTTT
15	TRBD2	-	TRBV7-7	TRBJ2-5	CASSSPREGGETQYF	TGTGCCAGCAGCTCCCCGCGGGAGGGAGGAGAGACCCAGTACTTC
14	TRBD1	-	TRBV5-1	TRBJ1-1	CASSHRGKRTEAFF	TGCGCCAGCAGCCACAGGGGGAAAAGGACTGAAGCTTTCTTT
17	TRBD2	-	TRBV20-1	TRBJ2-7	CSARDVASGGAGNEQYF	TGCAGTGCTAGAGACGTGGCTAGCGGGGGGGCCGGGAACGAGCAGTACTTC
14	-	many	TRBV12-3/TRBV12-4	TRBJ2-1	CASSNRDKYNEQFF	TGTGCCAGCAGTAACCGGGACAAATACAATGAGCAGTTCTTC
15	TRBD1	-	TRBV9	TRBJ2-7	CASSADGTASYEQYF	TGTGCCAGCAGCGCGGACGGGACAGCCTCCTACGAGCAGTACTTC
14	-	few	TRBV7-2	TRBJ1-2	CASSLEAAAYGYTF	TGTGCCAGCAGCTTAGAAGCGGCCGCATATGGCTACACCTTC
15	-	-	TRBV9	TRBJ1-1	CASSVVGAMGDEAFF	TGTGCCAGCAGCGTAGTAGGAGCGATGGGGGATGAAGCTTTCTTT